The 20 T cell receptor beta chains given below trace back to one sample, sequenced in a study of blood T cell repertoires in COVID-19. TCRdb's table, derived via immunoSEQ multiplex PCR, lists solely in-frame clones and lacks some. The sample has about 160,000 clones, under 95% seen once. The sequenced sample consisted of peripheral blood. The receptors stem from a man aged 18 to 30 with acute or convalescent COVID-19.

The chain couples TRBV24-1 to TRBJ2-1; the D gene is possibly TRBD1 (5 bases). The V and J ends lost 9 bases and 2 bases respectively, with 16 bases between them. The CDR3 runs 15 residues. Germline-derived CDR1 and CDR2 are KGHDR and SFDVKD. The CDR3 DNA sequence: TGTGCCACCCTCGGCTATTTAGGGGCCTACAATGAGCAGTTCTTC. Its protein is CATLGYLGAYNEQFF.

CDR3 sequence reads: CATSDFVSGRENNEQFF. CDR3 coding DNA: TGTGCCACCAGTGATTTTGTGAGCGGGAGGGAAAACAATGAGCAGTTCTTC. The rearrangement links TRBV24-1 to TRBJ2-1; TRBD2 matches 10 bases. Trimming cost V 1 base and J 5 bases; bases outside gene matches: 7. The CDR3 is 17 amino acids. CDR1 is KGHDR, CDR2 SFDVKD, per germline.

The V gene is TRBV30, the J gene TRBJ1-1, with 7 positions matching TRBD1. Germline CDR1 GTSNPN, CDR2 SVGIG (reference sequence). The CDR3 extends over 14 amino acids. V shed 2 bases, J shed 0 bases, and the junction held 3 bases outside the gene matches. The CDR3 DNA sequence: TGTGCCTGGAGTACCGGGACAGTGAACACTGAAGCTTTCTTT. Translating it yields CAWSTGTVNTEAFF.

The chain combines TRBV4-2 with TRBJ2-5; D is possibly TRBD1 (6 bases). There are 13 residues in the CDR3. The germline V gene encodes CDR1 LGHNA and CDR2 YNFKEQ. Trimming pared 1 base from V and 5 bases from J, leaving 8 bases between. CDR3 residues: CASSQAGDETQYF. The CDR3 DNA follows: TGTGCCAGCAGCCAAGCAGGGGACGAGACCCAGTACTTC.

The CDR3 region is CASSVDQGATEAFF. In DNA, the CDR3 is TGTGCCAGCAGCGTAGATCAGGGGGCAACTGAAGCTTTCTTT. The genes are TRBV9 and TRBJ1-1, with 8 bases matching TRBD1. Trimming cost V 0 bases and J 5 bases; bases outside gene matches: 3. CDR1 and CDR2 from the germline V gene are SGDLS and YYNGEE. The CDR3 length is 14 residues. The whole variable domain, filled in from reference TRBV9 and TRBJ1-1, reads DSGVTQTPKHLITATGQRVTLRCSPRSGDLSVYWYQQSLDQGLQFLIQYYNGEERAKGNILERFSAQQFPDLHSELNLSSLELGDSALYFCASSVDQGATEAFFGQGTRLTVV.

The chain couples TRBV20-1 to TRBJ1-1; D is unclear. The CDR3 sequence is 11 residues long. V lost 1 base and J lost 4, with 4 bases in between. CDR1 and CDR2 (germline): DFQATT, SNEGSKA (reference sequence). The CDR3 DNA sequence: TGCAGTGCTAGAGGAGTCACTGAAGCTTTCTTT. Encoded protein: CSARGVTEAFF.

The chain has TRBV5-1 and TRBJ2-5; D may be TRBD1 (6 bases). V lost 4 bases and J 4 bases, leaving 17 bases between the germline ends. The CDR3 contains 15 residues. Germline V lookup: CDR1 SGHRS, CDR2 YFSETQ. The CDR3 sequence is CASSPQQGLGETQYF. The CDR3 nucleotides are TGCGCCAGCAGCCCACAACAGGGTTTAGGAGAGACCCAGTACTTC.

DNA for the CDR3: TGTGCCAGCAGCTTCTCCAGCGGCGTTACAGATACGCAGTATTTT. Its translation is CASSFSSGVTDTQYF. The genes are TRBV11-3 and TRBJ2-3, with D perhaps TRBD2 (5 bases). Germline V gives CDR1 SGHNT, CDR2 YENEEA. Trimming took off 3 bases at V and 3 bases at J, with 13 bases between the two ends. This CDR3 comprises 15 residues.

The CDR3 nucleotides are TGTGCCAGCAGCTTAAGTGGGGGCGGCACTGAAGCTTTCTTT. Protein product: CASSLSGGGTEAFF. The chain joins TRBV7-9 to TRBJ1-1; perhaps TRBD1 as D (6 bases). V lost 2 bases and J 4 bases, leaving 11 bases between the germline ends. Per germline, CDR1 SEHNR and CDR2 FQNEAQ (reference sequence). The CDR3 is 14 residues long. Supplemented by reference TRBV7-9 and TRBJ1-1, the full variable domain reads DTGVSQNPRHKITKRGQNVTFRCDPISEHNRLYWYRQTLGQGPEFLTYFQNEAQLEKSRLLSDRFSAERPKGSFSTLEIQRTEQGDSAMYLCASSLSGGGTEAFFGQGTRLTVV.

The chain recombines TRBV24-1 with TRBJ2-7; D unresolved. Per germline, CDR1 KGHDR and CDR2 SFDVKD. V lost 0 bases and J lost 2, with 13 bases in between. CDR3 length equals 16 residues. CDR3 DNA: TGTGCCACCAGTGATTTGAGGCTGCTAGAGACCTACGAGCAGTACTTC. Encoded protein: CATSDLRLLETYEQYF.

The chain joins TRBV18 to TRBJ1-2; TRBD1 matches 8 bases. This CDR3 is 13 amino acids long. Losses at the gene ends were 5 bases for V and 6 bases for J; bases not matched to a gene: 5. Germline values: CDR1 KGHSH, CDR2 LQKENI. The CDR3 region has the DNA TGTGCCAGCTCAGGACAGGGTACTGATGGCTACACCTTC. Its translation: CASSGQGTDGYTF.

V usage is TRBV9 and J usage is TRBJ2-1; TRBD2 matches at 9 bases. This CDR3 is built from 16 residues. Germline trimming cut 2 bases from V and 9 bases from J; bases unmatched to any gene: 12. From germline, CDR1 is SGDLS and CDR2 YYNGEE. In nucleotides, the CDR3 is TGTGCCAGCAGCGTTGATCCTCCGGGACTAGCAGGTGAGCAGTTCTTC. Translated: CASSVDPPGLAGEQFF.

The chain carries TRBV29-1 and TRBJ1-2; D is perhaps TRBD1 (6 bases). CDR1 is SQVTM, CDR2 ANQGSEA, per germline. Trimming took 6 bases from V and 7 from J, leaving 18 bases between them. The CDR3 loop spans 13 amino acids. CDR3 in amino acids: CSVDLLTGSGYTF. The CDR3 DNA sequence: TGCAGCGTGGACCTATTGACAGGTTCTGGCTACACCTTC.

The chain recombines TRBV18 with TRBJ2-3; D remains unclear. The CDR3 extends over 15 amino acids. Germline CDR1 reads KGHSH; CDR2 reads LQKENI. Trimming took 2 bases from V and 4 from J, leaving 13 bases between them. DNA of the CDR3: TGTGCCAGCTCACCAAGGCAGGCGCAAGCAGATACGCAGTATTTT. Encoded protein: CASSPRQAQADTQYF.

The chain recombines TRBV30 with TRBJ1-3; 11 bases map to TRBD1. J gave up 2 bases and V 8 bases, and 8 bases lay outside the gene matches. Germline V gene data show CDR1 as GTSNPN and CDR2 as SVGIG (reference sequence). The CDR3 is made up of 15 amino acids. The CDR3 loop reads CARAGQGAPGNTIYF. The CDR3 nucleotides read TGTGCCCGGGCAGGACAGGGGGCGCCTGGAAACACCATATATTTT. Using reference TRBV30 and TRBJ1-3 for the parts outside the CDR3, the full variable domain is SQTIHQWPATLVQPVGSPLSLECTVEGTSNPNLYWYRQAAGRGLQLLFYSVGIGQISSEVPQNLSASRPQDRQFILSSKKLLLSDSGFYLCARAGQGAPGNTIYFGEGSWLTVV.

CDR3: CASSSRDNTGELFF. The DNA of the CDR3 is TGCGCCAGCAGCTCCAGGGATAACACCGGGGAGCTGTTTTTT. This rearrangement joins TRBV5-1 to TRBJ2-2; TRBD1 might be the D (5 bases). The CDR3 sequence is 14 residues long. Trimming pared 3 bases from V and 2 bases from J, leaving 8 bases between. Germline-derived CDR1 and CDR2 are SGHRS and YFSETQ.

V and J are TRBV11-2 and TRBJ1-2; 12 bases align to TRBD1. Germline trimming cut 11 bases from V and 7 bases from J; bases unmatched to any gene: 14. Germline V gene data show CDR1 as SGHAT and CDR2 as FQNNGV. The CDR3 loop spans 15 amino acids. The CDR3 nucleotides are TGTGCCTCAACACCAACCGGGACAGGGGGCCTTGGCTACACCTTC. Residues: CASTPTGTGGLGYTF.

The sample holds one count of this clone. CDR3 DNA: TGTGCCAGCAGCCTGGAGGGGGGGTATAATTCACCCCTCCACTTT. It encodes CASSLEGGYNSPLHF. The chain couples TRBV14 to TRBJ1-6, with a weak D call TRBD1 (6 bases). V was clipped by 4 bases and J by 4 bases, with 11 bases between them. The germline CDR1 and CDR2 sequences are SGHDN and FVKESK. The CDR3 contains 15 residues.

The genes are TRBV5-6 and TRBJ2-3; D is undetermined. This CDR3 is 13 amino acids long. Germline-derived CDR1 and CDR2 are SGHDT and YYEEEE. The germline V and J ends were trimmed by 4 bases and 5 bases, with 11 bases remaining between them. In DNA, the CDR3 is TGTGCCAGCAGCCTGGCCAGAGGAGATACGCAGTATTTT. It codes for CASSLARGDTQYF. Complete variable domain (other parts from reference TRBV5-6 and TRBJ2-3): DAGVTQSPTHLIKTRGQQVTLRCSPKSGHDTVSWYQQALGQGPQFIFQYYEEEERQRGNFPDRFSGHQFPNYSSELNVNALLLGDSALYLCASSLARGDTQYFGPGTRLTVL.

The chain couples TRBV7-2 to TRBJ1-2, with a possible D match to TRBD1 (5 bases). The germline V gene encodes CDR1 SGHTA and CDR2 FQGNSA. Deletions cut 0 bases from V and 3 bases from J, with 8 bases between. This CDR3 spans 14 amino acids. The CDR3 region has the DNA TGTGCCAGCAGCTTAGCGGAGGGGTACTATGGCTACACCTTC. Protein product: CASSLAEGYYGYTF.